The clone carrying this T cell receptor beta chain was recorded many times. What it binds is not known. This sample was included in a study of early T cells in non-severe SARS-CoV-2 infection. Study-wide context: Unsorted whole blood bulk RNA was sequenced, with unpaired chains.

Individual cDNA molecules were tagged with unique molecular identifiers. Each CDR3 protein is one row after TCRdb ran MiXCR on the 5' RACE reads. Of more than 20,000 distinct CDR3 sequences in the sample, around 3.9% were seen once. Trimming took 7 bases from V and 2 from J, leaving 9 bases between them. Looked up from germline, CDR1 is GTSNPN and CDR2 is SVGIG (reference sequence). The CDR3 is made up of 13 amino acids. Study results and limitations: VDJdb-based annotation leaned toward anti-spike CD8 responses and missed private and CD4 specificities.

Sequenced input: whole blood. The chain is built from TRBV30 and TRBJ2-6; D not resolved. The clonotype was recovered from an adult who was a healthcare worker with PCR-confirmed SARS-CoV-2 infection or an uninfected control (not recorded which). The CDR3 nucleotides read TGTGCCTCAAGGTGGCCTGGGGCCAACGTCCTGACTTTC. Encoded protein: CASRWPGANVLTF.